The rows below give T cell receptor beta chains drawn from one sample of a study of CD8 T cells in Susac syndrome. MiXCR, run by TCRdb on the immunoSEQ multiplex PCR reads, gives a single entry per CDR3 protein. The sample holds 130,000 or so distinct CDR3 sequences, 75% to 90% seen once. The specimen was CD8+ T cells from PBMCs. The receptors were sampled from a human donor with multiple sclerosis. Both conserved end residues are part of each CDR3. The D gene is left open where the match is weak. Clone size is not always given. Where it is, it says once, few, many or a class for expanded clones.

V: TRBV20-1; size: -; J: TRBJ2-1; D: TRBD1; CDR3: CSASRSRGGLYYNEQFF; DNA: TGCAGTGCTTCGCGATCCCGAGGGGGCCTCTACTACAATGAGCAGTTCTTC
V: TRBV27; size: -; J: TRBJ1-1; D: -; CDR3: CASSSYHLSGTRPNTEAFF; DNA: TGTGCCAGCAGTTCCTACCATCTTTCCGGGACACGACCGAACACTGAAGCTTTCTTT
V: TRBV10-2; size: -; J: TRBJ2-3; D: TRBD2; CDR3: CASIAGVYTDTQYF; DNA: TGCGCCAGCATAGCGGGCGTTTACACAGATACGCAGTATTTT
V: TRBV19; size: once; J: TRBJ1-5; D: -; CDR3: CASSTGWGNQPQHF; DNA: TGTGCCAGTAGCACAGGATGGGGCAATCAGCCCCAGCATTTT
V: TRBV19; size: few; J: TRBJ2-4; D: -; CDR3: CASSLGFGAKNIQYF; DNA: TGTGCCTCTAGCCTGGGGTTTGGAGCCAAAAACATTCAGTACTTC
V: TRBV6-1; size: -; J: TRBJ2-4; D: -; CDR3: CASSESGVDIQYF; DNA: TGTGCCAGCAGTGAATCTGGGGTGGACATTCAGTACTTC
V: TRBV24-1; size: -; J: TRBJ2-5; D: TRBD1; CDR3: CATSDPKGQGFGETQYF; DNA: TGTGCCACCAGTGACCCAAAGGGACAGGGGTTCGGGGAGACCCAGTACTTC
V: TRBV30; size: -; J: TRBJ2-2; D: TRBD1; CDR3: CAWSGVGQGLTGELFF; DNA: TGTGCCTGGAGTGGTGTGGGACAGGGACTCACCGGGGAGCTGTTTTTT
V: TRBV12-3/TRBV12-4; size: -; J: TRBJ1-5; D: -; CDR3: CASSPVSQPQHF; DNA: TGTGCCAGCAGCCCCGTGTCTCAGCCCCAGCATTTT
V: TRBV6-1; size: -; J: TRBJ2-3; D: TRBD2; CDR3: CASSGIAGVRRTDTQYF; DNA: TGTGCCAGCAGTGGGATAGCGGGGGTACGCCGCACAGATACGCAGTATTTT
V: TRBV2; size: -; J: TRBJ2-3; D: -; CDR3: CASSEVGASDTQYF; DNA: TGTGCCAGCAGTGAAGTAGGCGCCTCAGATACGCAGTATTTT
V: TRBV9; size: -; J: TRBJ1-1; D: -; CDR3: CASSLNPATGTPGFNTEAFF; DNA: TGTGCCAGCAGCCTCAACCCAGCGACAGGCACACCGGGTTTCAACACTGAAGCTTTCTTT
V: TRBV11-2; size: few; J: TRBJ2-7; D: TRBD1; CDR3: CASSLWDSIHYEQYF; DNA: TGTGCCAGCAGCCTCTGGGACAGTATCCACTACGAGCAGTACTTC